This TCR beta chain comes out of a study of T cell responses to AZD1222 COVID-19 vaccine. Regarding the study as a whole: With dominance at 160-218 and 743-854, vaccine-associated CD4 TCRs spanned spike. Within unmutated variant regions lay the reported targets of nearly half of spike-specific TCRs. In a largely white British group with more females than males, clonal diversity was possibly underestimated. Repertoire sampling happened only post peak T cell response.

As to this clone: The target antigen is unknown.

The assay was immunoSEQ multiplex PCR, and TCRdb's table has in-frame clones only and misses some. Among some 130,000 clones listed, about 90% were seen once. The CDR3 is 16 amino acids. With V trimmed by 2 bases and J by 0 bases, 5 bases remained unmatched. CDR1 is SGHAT and CDR2 is FQNNGV in the germline V gene. Here the sequenced sample was peripheral blood, taken on day 0 of AZD1222 vaccination. The TCR comes from an adult in good health. V and J are TRBV11-2 and TRBJ1-1, with 8 bases lining up with TRBD1. The CDR3 DNA reads TGTGCCAGCAGCTTATACAGGGGGGGATTGAACACTGAAGCTTTCTTT. Translated, it gives CASSLYRGGLNTEAFF.